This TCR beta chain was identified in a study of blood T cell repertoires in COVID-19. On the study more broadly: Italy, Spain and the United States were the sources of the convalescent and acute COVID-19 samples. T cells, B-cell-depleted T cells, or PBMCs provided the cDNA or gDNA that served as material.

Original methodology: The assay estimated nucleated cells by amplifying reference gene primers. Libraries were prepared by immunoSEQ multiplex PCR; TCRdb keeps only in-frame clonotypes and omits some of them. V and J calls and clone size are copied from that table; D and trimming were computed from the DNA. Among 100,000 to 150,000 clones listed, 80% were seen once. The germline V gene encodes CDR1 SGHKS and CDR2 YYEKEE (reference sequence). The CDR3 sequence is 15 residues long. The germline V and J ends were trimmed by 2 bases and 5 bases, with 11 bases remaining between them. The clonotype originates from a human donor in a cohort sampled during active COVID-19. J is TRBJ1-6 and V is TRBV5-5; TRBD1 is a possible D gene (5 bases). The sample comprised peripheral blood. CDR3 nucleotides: TGTGCCAGCAGCTTCAGGGTAGCGGATAATTCACCCCTCCACTTT. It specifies CASSFRVADNSPLHF.